This T cell receptor beta chain was retrieved from a study of blood T cell repertoires in COVID-19. The CDR3 covers 18 residues. Trimming took 2 bases from V and 0 from J; bases not matched to a gene: 9. Germline loops: CDR1 MNHEY, CDR2 SMNVEV (reference sequence). The protocol was immunoSEQ multiplex PCR, while the TCRdb copy is restricted to in-frame clones and leaves out a portion. Among about 240,000 clones, approximately 86% were seen once, and the ten largest hold roughly 3.1%. The V call is TRBV27, the J call TRBJ2-1; 8 bases are a match to TRBD2. The source material was PBMCs or T cells enriched from blood (not recorded which). The clonotype comes from a woman between 40 and 50 years old with acute COVID-19. For the CDR3, the DNA is TGTGCCAGCAGTTTAATAGGGGTAGCGGGATCCTCCTACAATGAGCAGTTCTTC. It yields the protein CASSLIGVAGSSYNEQFF.